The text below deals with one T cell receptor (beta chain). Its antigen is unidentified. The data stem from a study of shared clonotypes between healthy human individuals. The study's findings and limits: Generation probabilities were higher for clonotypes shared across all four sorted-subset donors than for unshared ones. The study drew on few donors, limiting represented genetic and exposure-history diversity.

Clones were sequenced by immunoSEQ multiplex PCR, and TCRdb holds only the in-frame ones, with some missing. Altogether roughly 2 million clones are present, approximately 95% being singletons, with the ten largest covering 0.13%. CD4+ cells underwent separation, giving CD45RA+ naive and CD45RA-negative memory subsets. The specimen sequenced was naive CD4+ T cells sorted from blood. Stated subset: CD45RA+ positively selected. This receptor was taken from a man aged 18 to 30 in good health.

The CDR3 sequence is CASSYRTSNGELFF. The CDR3 DNA sequence: TGTGCCAGCAGTTACAGGACTAGCAACGGGGAGCTGTTTTTT. This chain joins TRBV6-5 and TRBJ2-2, with TRBD2 matching over 8 bases. CDR1 is MNHEY, CDR2 SVGAGI, per germline. Trimming removed 2 bases from V and 7 bases from J; junction bases left unmatched: 3. CDR3 size: 14 residues.